The T cell receptor (beta chain) described here comes from a study of T-cell memory formation after mild COVID-19. Study-level findings and limits: Day 15 to 85 contracting clones showed balanced CD4/CD8; day 15 to 37 expanders favored CD4+. Clones that contracted clustered mainly in CM and EM if CD4+ and in EMRA if CD8+. Several responding clones turned up in pre-infection memory, indicating that cross-reactive memory may have taken part.

Using its own MiXCR run on the 5' RACE reads, TCRdb lists one record per CDR3 protein. The sample has roughly 170,000 distinct CDR3 sequences; roughly 20% are singletons. This clonotype was found a few times. Its specificity is unknown. This receptor was obtained from a man in his late teens or twenties who had mild COVID-19 (a few samples of this study predate the infection). Cell type and time point are not known. The sample comprised PBMCs or a T cell subset sorted from them (not recorded which).

The CDR3 nucleotides read TGTGCCAGCTCCCCTGCCGGAGGACAGAACTATGGCTACACCTTC. It translates to CASSPAGGQNYGYTF. The V call is TRBV18, the J call TRBJ1-2; tentatively, D is TRBD1 (6 bases). Germline CDR1 is KGHSH and CDR2 is LQKENI. This CDR3 has 15 residues. V was clipped by 6 bases and J by 2 bases, with 16 bases between them.